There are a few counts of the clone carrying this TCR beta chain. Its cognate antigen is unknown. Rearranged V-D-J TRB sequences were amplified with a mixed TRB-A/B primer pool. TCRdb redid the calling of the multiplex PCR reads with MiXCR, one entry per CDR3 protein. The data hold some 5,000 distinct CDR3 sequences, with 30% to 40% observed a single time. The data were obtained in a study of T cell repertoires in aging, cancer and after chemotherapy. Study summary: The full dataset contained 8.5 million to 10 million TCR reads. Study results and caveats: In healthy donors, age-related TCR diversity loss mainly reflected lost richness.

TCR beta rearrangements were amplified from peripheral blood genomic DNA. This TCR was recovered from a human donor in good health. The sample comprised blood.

In DNA form, the CDR3 reads TGTGCCAGCAGCTTGGGGACAGGGACTAATGAAAAACTGTTTTTT. It yields the protein CASSLGTGTNEKLFF. The chain joins TRBV5-6 to TRBJ1-4; 8 bases match TRBD1. Germline V gene lookup returns CDR1 SGHDT and CDR2 YYEEEE. J lost 2 bases, V lost 0 bases, and 0 bases had no gene match. The CDR3 is 15 residues long.